Here is one T cell receptor (beta chain) with its context. Study processing details: Amplifying reference gene primers gave estimates of nucleated cell counts. TCRdb keeps only in-frame clones here, not all; method: immunoSEQ multiplex PCR. That table supplies the V and J calls and clone size; D and trimming were determined from the DNA. Altogether 150,000 or so clones are present, 75% to 90% being singletons, with the ten largest covering around 14%. This entry belongs to a study of blood T cell repertoires in COVID-19. Across the study: Specimens from acute and convalescent COVID-19 originated in the United States, Italy and Spain. Sources were T cells, B-cell-depleted T cells, or PBMCs; the material itself was cDNA or gDNA.

CDR1 and CDR2 from the germline V gene are MDHEN and SYDVKM. Trimming left V 10 bases short and J 6 bases short, with 21 bases between. This CDR3 contains 14 residues. Sequencing used peripheral blood. This TCR was sampled from a woman between 40 and 50 years old with acute or convalescent COVID-19. The chain carries TRBV28 and TRBJ1-1; maybe TRBD1 (6 bases). The CDR3 sequence: CATRGEGIRAEAFF. As DNA, the CDR3 is TGTGCCACGAGGGGGGAGGGGATTAGAGCTGAAGCTTTCTTT.